This TCR beta chain was retrieved from a study of OX40 agonist ivuxolimab in advanced cancers. For the study at large: Ivuxolimab was delivered to patients intravenously every 2 weeks at doses spanning 0.01 to 10 mg/kg.

TCRdb keeps only in-frame clones here, not all; method: immunoSEQ multiplex PCR. The profile shows about 100,000 clones, around nine tenths of them singletons. Germline CDR1 is KGHSH and CDR2 is LQKENI. The V gene lost 5 bases and the J gene lost 2 bases, with 15 bases spanning the gap. This CDR3 region has 15 residues. The chain recombines TRBV18 with TRBJ1-1; the D gene is possibly TRBD1 (6 bases). The source is an adult with an advanced solid tumor such as melanoma, head and neck, liver or kidney cancer. The source was CD4+ or CD8+ T cells sorted from blood, collected in a trial of the OX40 agonist ivuxolimab. CDR3 DNA: TGTGCCAGCTCAGCACGGACAGCCAGAAACACTGAAGCTTTCTTT. Amino acid sequence: CASSARTARNTEAFF. Drawing the rest from reference TRBV18 and TRBJ1-1, the complete variable domain is NAGVMQNPRHLVRRRGQEARLRCSPMKGHSHVYWYRQLPEEGLKFMVYLQKENIIDESGMPKERFSAEFPKEGPSILRIQQVVRGDSAAYFCASSARTARNTEAFFGQGTRLTVV.